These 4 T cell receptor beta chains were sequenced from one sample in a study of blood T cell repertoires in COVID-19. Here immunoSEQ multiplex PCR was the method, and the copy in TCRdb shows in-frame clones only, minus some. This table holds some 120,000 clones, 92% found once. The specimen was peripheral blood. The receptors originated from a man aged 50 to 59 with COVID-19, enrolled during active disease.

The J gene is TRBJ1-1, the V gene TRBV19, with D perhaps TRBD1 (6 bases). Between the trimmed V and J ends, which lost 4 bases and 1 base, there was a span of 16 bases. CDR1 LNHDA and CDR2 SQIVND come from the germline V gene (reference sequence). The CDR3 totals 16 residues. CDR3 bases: TGTGCCAGTAGTACGCCATACACAGGGAAGAACACTGAAGCTTTCTTT. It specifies CASSTPYTGKNTEAFF.

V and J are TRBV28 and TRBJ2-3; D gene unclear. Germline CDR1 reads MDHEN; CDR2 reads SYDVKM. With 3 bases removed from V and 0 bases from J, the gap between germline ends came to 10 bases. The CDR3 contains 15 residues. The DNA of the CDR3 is TGTGCCAGCAGTTTCCAGGTTCCAAGCACAGATACGCAGTATTTT. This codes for CASSFQVPSTDTQYF.

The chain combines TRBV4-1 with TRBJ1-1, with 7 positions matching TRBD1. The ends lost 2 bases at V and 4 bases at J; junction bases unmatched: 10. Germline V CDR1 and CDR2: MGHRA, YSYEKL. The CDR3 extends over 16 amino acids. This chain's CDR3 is CASSQTSGGRGTEAFF. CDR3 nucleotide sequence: TGCGCCAGCAGCCAAACATCAGGGGGGAGAGGCACTGAAGCTTTCTTT.

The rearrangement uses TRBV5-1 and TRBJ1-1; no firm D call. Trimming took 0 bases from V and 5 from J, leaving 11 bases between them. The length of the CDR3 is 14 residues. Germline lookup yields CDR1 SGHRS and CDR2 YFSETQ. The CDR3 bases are TGCGCCAGCAGCTTGGCTGGTGATCGGACTGAAGCTTTCTTT. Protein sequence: CASSLAGDRTEAFF.